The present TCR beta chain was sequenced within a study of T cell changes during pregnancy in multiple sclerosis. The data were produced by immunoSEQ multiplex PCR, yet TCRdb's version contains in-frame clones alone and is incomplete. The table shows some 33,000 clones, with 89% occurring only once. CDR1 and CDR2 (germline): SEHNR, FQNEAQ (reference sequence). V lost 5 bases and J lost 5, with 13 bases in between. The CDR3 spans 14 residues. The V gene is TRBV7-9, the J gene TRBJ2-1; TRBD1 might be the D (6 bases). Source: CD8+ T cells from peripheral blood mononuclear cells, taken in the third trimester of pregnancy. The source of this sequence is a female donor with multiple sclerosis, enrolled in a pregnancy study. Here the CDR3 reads CASSPWDTNNEQFF. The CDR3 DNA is TGTGCCAGCAGCCCGTGGGACACAAACAATGAGCAGTTCTTC.